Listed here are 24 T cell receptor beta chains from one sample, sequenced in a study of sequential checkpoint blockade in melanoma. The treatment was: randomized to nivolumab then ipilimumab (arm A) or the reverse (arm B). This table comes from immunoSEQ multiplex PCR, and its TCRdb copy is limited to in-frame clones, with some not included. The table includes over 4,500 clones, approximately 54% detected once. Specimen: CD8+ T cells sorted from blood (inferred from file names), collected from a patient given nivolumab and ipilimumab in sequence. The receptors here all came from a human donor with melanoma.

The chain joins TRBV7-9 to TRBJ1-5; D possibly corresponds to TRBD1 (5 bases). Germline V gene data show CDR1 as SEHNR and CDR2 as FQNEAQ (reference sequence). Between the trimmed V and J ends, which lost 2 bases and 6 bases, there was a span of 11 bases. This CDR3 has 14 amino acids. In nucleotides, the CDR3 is TGTGCCAGCAGCTTACAGGGAGGTGGTCAGCCCCAGCATTTT. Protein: CASSLQGGGQPQHF. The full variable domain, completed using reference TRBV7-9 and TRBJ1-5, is DTGVSQNPRHKITKRGQNVTFRCDPISEHNRLYWYRQTLGQGPEFLTYFQNEAQLEKSRLLSDRFSAERPKGSFSTLEIQRTEQGDSAMYLCASSLQGGGQPQHFGDGTRLSIL.

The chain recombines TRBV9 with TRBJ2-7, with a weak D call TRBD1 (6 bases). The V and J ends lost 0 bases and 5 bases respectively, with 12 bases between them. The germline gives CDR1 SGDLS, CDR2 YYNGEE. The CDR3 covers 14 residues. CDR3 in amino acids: CASSVETGRHEQYF. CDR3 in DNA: TGTGCCAGCAGCGTAGAAACAGGGCGCCACGAGCAGTACTTC.

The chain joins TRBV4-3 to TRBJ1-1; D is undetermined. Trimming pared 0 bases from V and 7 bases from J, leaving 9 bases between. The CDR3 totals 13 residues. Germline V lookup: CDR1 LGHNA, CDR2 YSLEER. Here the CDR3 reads CASSQDHSNEAFF. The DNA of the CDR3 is TGCGCCAGCAGCCAAGATCACAGCAATGAAGCTTTCTTT.

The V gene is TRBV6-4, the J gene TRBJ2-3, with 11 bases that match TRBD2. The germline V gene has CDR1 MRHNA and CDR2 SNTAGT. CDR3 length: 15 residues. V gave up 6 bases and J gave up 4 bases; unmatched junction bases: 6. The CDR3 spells CASRVAGGGPDTQYF. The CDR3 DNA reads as TGTGCCAGCAGGGTAGCGGGGGGGGGCCCAGATACGCAGTATTTT.

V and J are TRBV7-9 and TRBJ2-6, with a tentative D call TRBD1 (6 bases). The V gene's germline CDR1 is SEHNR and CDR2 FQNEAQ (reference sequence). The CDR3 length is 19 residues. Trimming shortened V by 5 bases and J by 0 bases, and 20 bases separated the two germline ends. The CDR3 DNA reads TGTGCCAGCAGCCCCCCTCCGGGACACGGCACCTCTGGGGCCAACGTCCTGACTTTC. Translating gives CASSPPPGHGTSGANVLTF. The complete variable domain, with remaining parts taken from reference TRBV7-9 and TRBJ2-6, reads DTGVSQNPRHKITKRGQNVTFRCDPISEHNRLYWYRQTLGQGPEFLTYFQNEAQLEKSRLLSDRFSAERPKGSFSTLEIQRTEQGDSAMYLCASSPPPGHGTSGANVLTFGAGSRLTVL.

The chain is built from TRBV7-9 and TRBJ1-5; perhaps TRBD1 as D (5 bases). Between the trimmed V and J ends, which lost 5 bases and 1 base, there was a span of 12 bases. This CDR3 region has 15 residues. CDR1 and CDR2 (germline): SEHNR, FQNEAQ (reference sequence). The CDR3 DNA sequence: TGTGCCAGCAGCCTCCAGGGTTTCAGCAATCAGCCCCAGCATTTT. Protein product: CASSLQGFSNQPQHF.

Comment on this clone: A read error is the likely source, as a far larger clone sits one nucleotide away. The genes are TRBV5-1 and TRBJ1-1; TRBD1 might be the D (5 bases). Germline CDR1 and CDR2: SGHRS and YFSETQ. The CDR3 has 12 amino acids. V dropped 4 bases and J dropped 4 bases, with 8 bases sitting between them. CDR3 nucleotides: TGCGCCAGCAGCCAGGGCAGCACTGAAGCTTTCTTT. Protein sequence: CASSQGSTEAFF.

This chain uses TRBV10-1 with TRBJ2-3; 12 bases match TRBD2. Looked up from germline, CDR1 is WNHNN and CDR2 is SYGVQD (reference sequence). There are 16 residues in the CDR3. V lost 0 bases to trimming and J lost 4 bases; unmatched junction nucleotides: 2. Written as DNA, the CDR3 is TGCGCCAGCAGTGAGTCCCTAGCGGGGGGGGCAGATACGCAGTATTTT. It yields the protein CASSESLAGGADTQYF.

CDR3 sequence: CASSEGQVAPGEQYF. DNA for the CDR3: TGTGCCAGCAGTGAAGGACAGGTGGCCCCCGGCGAGCAGTACTTC. The genes are TRBV2 and TRBJ2-5, with D perhaps matching TRBD1 (6 bases). The tail of the sequence fits TRBJ2-7 better, so the J call may be wrong. This CDR3 has 15 residues. Germline values: CDR1 SNHLY, CDR2 FYNNEI.

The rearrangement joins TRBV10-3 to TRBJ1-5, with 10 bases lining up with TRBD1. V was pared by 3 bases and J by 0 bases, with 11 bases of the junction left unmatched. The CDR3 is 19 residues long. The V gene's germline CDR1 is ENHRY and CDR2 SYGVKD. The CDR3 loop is CAISELGTGEKGSNQPQHF. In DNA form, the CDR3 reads TGTGCCATCAGTGAATTGGGGACAGGGGAAAAGGGTAGCAATCAGCCCCAGCATTTT.

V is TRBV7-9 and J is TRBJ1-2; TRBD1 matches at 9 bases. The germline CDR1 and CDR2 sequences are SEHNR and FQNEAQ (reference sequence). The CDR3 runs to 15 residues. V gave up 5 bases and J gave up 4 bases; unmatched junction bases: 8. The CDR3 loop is CASSPDRGAAYGYTF. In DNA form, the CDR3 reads TGTGCCAGCAGCCCTGACAGGGGGGCGGCCTATGGCTACACCTTC.

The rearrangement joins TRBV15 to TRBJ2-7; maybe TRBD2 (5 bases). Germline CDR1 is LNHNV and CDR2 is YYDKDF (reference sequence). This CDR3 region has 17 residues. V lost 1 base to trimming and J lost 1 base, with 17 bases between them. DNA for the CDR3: TGTGCCACCAGCAGAGTGTTTTTGGCTTCGGGATCCTACGAGCAGTACTTC. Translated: CATSRVFLASGSYEQYF.

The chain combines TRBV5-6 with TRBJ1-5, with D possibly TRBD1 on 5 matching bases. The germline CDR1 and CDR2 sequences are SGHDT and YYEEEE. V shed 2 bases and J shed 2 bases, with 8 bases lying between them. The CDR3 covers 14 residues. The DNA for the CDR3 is TGTGCCAGCAGCTTCCCACAGGGCAATCAGCCCCAGCATTTT. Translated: CASSFPQGNQPQHF.

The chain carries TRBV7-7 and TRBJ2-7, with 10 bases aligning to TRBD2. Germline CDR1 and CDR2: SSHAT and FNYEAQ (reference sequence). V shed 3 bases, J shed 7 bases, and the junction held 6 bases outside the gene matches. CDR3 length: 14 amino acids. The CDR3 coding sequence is TGTGCCAGCAGCTTGAGCGGGGGGGCCTCGGAGCAGTACTTC. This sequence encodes CASSLSGGASEQYF.

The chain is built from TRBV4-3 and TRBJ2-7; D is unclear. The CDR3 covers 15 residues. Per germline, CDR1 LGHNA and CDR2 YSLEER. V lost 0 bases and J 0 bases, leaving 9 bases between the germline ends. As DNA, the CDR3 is TGCGCCAGCAGCCAAGAAGACAAGAACTCCTACGAGCAGTACTTC. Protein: CASSQEDKNSYEQYF.

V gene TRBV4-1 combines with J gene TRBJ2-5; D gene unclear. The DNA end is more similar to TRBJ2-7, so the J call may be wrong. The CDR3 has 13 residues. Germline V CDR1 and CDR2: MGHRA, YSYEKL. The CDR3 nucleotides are TGCGCCAGCAGCCAAGACATCTCCTACGAGCAGTACTTC. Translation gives CASSQDISYEQYF.

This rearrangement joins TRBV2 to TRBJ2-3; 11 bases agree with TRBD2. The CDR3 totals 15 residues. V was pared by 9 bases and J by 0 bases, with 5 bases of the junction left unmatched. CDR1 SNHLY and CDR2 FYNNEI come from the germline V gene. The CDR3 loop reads CARSRTSGSTDTQYF. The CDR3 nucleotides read TGTGCCAGATCCCGGACTAGCGGGAGCACAGATACGCAGTATTTT.

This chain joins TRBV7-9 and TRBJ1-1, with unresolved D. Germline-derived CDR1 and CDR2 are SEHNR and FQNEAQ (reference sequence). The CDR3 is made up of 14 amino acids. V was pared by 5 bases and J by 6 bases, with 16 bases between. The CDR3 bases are TGTGCCAGCAGCCCCCCGGCGACTTGGCCTGAAGCTTTCTTT. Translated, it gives CASSPPATWPEAFF.

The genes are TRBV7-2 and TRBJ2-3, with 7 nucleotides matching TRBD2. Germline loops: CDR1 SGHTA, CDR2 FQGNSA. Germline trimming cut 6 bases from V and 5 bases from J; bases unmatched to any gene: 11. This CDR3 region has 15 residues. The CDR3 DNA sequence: TGTGCCAGCAGGAAAGGGAGCGGGGTGGTAGATACGCAGTATTTT. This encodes CASRKGSGVVDTQYF. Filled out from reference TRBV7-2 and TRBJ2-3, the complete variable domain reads GAGVSQSPSNKVTEKGKDVELRCDPISGHTALYWYRQSLGQGLEFLIYFQGNSAPDKSGLPSDRFSAERTGGSVSTLTIQRTQQEDSAVYLCASRKGSGVVDTQYFGPGTRLTVL.

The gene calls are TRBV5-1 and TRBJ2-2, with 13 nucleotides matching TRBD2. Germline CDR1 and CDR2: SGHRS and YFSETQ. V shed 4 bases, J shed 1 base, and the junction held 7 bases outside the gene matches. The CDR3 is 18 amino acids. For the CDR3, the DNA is TGCGCCAGCAGCCCGACTAGCGGGGGGACCCGGAACACCGGGGAGCTGTTTTTT. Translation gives CASSPTSGGTRNTGELFF. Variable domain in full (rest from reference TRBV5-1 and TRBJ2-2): KAGVTQTPRYLIKTRGQQVTLSCSPISGHRSVSWYQQTPGQGLQFLFEYFSETQRNKGNFPGRFSGRQFSNSRSEMNVSTLELGDSALYLCASSPTSGGTRNTGELFFGEGSRLTVL.

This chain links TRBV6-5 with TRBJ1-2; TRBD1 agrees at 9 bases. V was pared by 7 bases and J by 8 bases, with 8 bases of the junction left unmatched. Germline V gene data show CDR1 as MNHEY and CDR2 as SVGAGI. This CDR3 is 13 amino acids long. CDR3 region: CASKSGQGKGYTF. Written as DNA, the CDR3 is TGTGCCAGCAAGTCGGGACAGGGTAAAGGCTACACCTTC.

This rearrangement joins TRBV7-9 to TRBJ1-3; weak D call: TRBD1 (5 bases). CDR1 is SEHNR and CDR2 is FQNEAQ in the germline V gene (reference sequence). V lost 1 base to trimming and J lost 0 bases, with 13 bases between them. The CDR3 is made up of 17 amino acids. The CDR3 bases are TGTGCCAGCAGCTTAGTTGGGGGGTATTCCTCTGGAAACACCATATATTTT. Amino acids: CASSLVGGYSSGNTIYF. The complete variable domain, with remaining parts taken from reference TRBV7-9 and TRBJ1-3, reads DTGVSQNPRHKITKRGQNVTFRCDPISEHNRLYWYRQTLGQGPEFLTYFQNEAQLEKSRLLSDRFSAERPKGSFSTLEIQRTEQGDSAMYLCASSLVGGYSSGNTIYFGEGSWLTVV.

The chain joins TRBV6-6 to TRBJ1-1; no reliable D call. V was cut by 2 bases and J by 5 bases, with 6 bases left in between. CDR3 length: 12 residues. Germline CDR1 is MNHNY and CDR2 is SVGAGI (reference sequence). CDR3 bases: TGTGCCAGCAGTTACATCGGGACTGAAGCTTTCTTT. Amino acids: CASSYIGTEAFF.

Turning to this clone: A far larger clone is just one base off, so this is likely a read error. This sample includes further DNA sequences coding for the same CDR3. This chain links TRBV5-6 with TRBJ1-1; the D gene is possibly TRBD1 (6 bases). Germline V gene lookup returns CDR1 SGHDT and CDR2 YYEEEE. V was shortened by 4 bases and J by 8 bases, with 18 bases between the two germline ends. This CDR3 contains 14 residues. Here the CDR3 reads CASSPLQGETEAFF. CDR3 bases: TGTGCCAGCAGCCCCCTACAGGGTGAAACCGAAGCTTTCTTT.